What follows are 7 T cell receptor beta chains derived from one specimen sequenced in a study of control samples from healthy donors and cancer patients. TCRdb's copy holds only in-frame clones and misses some; the assay was immunoSEQ multiplex PCR. The data contain 90,000 or so clones, 70% to 90% of them singletons. The sequencing sample was made of blood. Receptors originate from a man in his thirties or forties in good health.

The chain couples TRBV5-4 to TRBJ1-1, with a possible D match to TRBD1 (6 bases). The V end was cut by 3 bases, the J end by 4 bases, with 10 bases between. The germline V gene encodes CDR1 SGHNT and CDR2 YYREEE (reference sequence). The CDR3 runs 13 residues. The DNA of the CDR3 is TGTGCCAGCAGCTCGGGGGCTAGCACTGAAGCTTTCTTT. Protein sequence: CASSSGASTEAFF. Drawing the rest from reference TRBV5-4 and TRBJ1-1, the complete variable domain is ETGVTQSPTHLIKTRGQQVTLRCSSQSGHNTVSWYQQALGQGPQFIFQYYREEENGRGNFPPRFSGLQFPNYSSELNVNALELDDSALYLCASSSGASTEAFFGQGTRLTVV.

The J gene is TRBJ1-3, the V gene TRBV9; D not resolved. The CDR3 is 15 residues long. V shed 2 bases and J shed 1 base, with 10 bases lying between them. Per the germline V gene, CDR1 is SGDLS and CDR2 is YYNGEE. The CDR3 nucleotides read TGTGCCAGCAGCGTCTTCCCAAGATCTGGAAACACCATATATTTT. Translating it yields CASSVFPRSGNTIYF. The full variable domain, with the rest looked up from reference TRBV9 and TRBJ1-3, is DSGVTQTPKHLITATGQRVTLRCSPRSGDLSVYWYQQSLDQGLQFLIQYYNGEERAKGNILERFSAQQFPDLHSELNLSSLELGDSALYFCASSVFPRSGNTIYFGEGSWLTVV.

The chain has TRBV30 and TRBJ1-1; D is undetermined. The V end lost 2 bases, the J end lost 1 base, and 11 bases lay between the germline ends. This CDR3 is built from 14 residues. Germline values: CDR1 GTSNPN, CDR2 SVGIG (reference sequence). This chain's CDR3 is CAWSPGLWNTEAFF. CDR3 nucleotides: TGTGCCTGGAGTCCAGGACTGTGGAACACTGAAGCTTTCTTT.

As to this clone: This sample also contains other DNA sequences that code for the same CDR3. The rearrangement uses TRBV19 and TRBJ2-7; 8 bases line up with TRBD1. The V and J ends lost 3 bases and 4 bases, in that order; junction bases with no gene match: 8. This CDR3 spans 15 amino acids. CDR1 is LNHDA and CDR2 is SQIVND in the germline V gene (reference sequence). Here the CDR3 reads CASSIEPGGKYEQYF. CDR3 DNA sequence: TGTGCCAGTAGTATCGAACCAGGGGGCAAATACGAGCAGTACTTC.

The DNA of the CDR3 is TGTGCCAGCAGTTATGGGGCTAGGACCTTAAATTCACCCCTCCACTTT. Its translation: CASSYGARTLNSPLHF. This chain links TRBV6-5 with TRBJ1-6; D possibly corresponds to TRBD1 (5 bases). Trimming pared 3 bases from V and 7 bases from J, leaving 16 bases between. This CDR3 contains 16 residues. CDR1 is MNHEY and CDR2 is SVGAGI in the germline V gene.

The chain has TRBV5-1 and TRBJ2-7; D is unclear. From germline, CDR1 is SGHRS and CDR2 YFSETQ. The CDR3 is 13 residues long. The V gene lost 7 bases and the J gene lost 1 base, with 12 bases spanning the gap. The CDR3 region is CASGPGGSYEQYF. The CDR3, as DNA: TGCGCCAGCGGCCCGGGCGGATCCTACGAGCAGTACTTC.

The rearrangement links TRBV6-6 to TRBJ1-2; perhaps TRBD1 as D (6 bases). This CDR3 region has 14 residues. The V gene's germline CDR1 is MNHNY and CDR2 SVGAGI (reference sequence). Trimming cost V 4 bases and J 1 base, with 10 bases left between them. The CDR3 region has the DNA TGTGCCAGCAGTTCGACAGGAAGTAACTATGGCTACACCTTC. Translated, it gives CASSSTGSNYGYTF.